This T cell receptor (beta chain) was identified in a study of T cell responses to AZD1222 COVID-19 vaccine. Overall study results and limits: The reported proportion of spike-specific TCRs targeting unmutated variant regions was nearly half.

The CDR3 covers 15 residues. Trimming left V 5 bases short and J 4 bases short, with 16 bases between. Per germline, CDR1 KGHSH and CDR2 LQKENI. Pooling of second doses given at about 4 or about 12 weeks was done. Profiling relied on immunoSEQ multiplex PCR, and the TCRdb table lists in-frame clones only, not all of them. The sample has 85,000 to 130,000 clones, less than 95% seen once. Note on this clone: Antigen unknown.

This sample comprised peripheral blood, obtained 28 days after the second AZD1222 dose. The source is an adult who received the AZD1222 COVID-19 vaccine. The chain has TRBV18 and TRBJ2-3, with D perhaps matching TRBD1 (5 bases). The CDR3 region has the DNA TGTGCCAGCTCAGCAGGGTCGGCGACCCCAGATACGCAGTATTTT. This codes for CASSAGSATPDTQYF.